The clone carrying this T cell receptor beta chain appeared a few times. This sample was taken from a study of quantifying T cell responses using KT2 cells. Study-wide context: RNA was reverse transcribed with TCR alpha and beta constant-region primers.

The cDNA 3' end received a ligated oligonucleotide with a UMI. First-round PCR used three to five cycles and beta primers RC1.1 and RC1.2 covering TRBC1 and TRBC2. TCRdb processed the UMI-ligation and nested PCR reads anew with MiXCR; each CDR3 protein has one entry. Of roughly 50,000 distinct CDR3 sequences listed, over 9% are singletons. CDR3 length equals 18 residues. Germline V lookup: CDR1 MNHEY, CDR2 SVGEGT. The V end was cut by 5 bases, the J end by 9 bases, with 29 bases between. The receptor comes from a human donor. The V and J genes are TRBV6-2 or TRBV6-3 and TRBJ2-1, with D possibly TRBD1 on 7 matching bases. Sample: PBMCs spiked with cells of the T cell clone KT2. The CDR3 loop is CASSLMPWDRRGYGEQFF. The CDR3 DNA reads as TGTGCCAGCAGTCTAATGCCCTGGGACAGACGGGGGTACGGTGAGCAGTTCTTC.